Each of the 19 T cell receptor beta chains below was sequenced from the same sample in a study of blood T cells in healthy people across ages. A sample-barcoded 5' primer and a J-beta primer mix were used in a second PCR of roughly 7 to 11 cycles. TCRdb reprocessed the 5' RACE reads via MiXCR and lists one record per CDR3 protein. The sample shows 890,000 or so distinct CDR3 sequences, around 68% of them seen only once. The sequenced sample consisted of blood. The receptors were gathered from a man between 25 and 39 years old in good health.

The genes are TRBV24-1 and TRBJ2-7; possibly TRBD2 for D (5 bases). Trimming took off 0 bases at V and 6 bases at J, with 8 bases between the two ends. CDR3 length: 13 amino acids. Per germline, CDR1 KGHDR and CDR2 SFDVKD. CDR3 loop: CATSDLAEGEQYF. Written as DNA, the CDR3 is TGTGCCACCAGTGATTTGGCCGAGGGCGAGCAGTACTTC.

V gene TRBV28 combines with J gene TRBJ2-7; 12 nucleotides match TRBD1. Per germline, CDR1 MDHEN and CDR2 SYDVKM. V shed 5 bases, J shed 4 bases, and the junction held 6 bases outside the gene matches. The CDR3 contains 15 residues. The CDR3 loop reads CASSRGQGARYEQYF. The CDR3 nucleotides are TGTGCCAGCAGTAGGGGACAGGGGGCGCGATACGAGCAGTACTTC.

This clonotype was observed at least ten times. V gene TRBV7-8 combines with J gene TRBJ2-1; D unresolved. The CDR3 consists of 12 residues. CDR1 is SGHVS, CDR2 FQNEAQ, per germline. Trimming stripped 5 bases from V and 5 bases from J, with 7 bases between. This chain's CDR3 is CASSLQDNEQFF. The CDR3 DNA is TGTGCCAGCAGCCTCCAAGACAATGAGCAGTTCTTC.

The sample holds a few counts of this clonotype. This chain joins TRBV7-9 and TRBJ2-3, with a tentative D call TRBD1 (6 bases). This CDR3 is built from 15 residues. Germline-derived CDR1 and CDR2 are SEHNR and FQNEAQ (reference sequence). V lost 6 bases and J lost 4, with 17 bases in between. The CDR3 DNA follows: TGTGCCAGCAGTTGGGACACAGCGGCGGCAGATACGCAGTATTTT. This translates into CASSWDTAAADTQYF. Full variable domain (outside the CDR3, taken from reference TRBV7-9 and TRBJ2-3): DTGVSQNPRHKITKRGQNVTFRCDPISEHNRLYWYRQTLGQGPEFLTYFQNEAQLEKSRLLSDRFSAERPKGSFSTLEIQRTEQGDSAMYLCASSWDTAAADTQYFGPGTRLTVL.

This rearrangement joins TRBV3-1 to TRBJ2-1; D tentatively reads TRBD1 or TRBD2 (5 bases each). V was pared by 7 bases and J by 0 bases, with 13 bases between. This CDR3 has 15 amino acids. CDR1 and CDR2 (germline): LGHDT, YNNKEL (reference sequence). The CDR3 DNA reads TGTGCCAGCACCAGAGGGGTTAGCTCCTACAATGAGCAGTTCTTC. Encoded protein: CASTRGVSSYNEQFF.

V is TRBV7-3 and J is TRBJ2-7, with 10 bases that match TRBD1. The CDR3 is made up of 18 amino acids. Germline loops: CDR1 SGHTA, CDR2 FQGTGA. J gave up 3 bases and V 2 bases, and 13 bases lay outside the gene matches. The DNA for the CDR3 is TGTGCCAGCAGCTTACTCGCCGTAGGGACAGGGGTGGACTACGAGCAGTACTTC. As protein: CASSLLAVGTGVDYEQYF.

The chain has TRBV7-9 and TRBJ2-1, with 12 bases aligning to TRBD2. The CDR3 runs 16 residues. V was pared by 2 bases and J by 8 bases, with 7 bases of the junction left unmatched. In germline, CDR1 is SEHNR, CDR2 FQNEAQ (reference sequence). CDR3 in amino acids: CASSLQLAGGFHEQFF. CDR3 in DNA: TGTGCCAGCAGCTTACAGCTAGCGGGGGGGTTCCATGAGCAGTTCTTC.

This clonotype appeared a few times. This chain joins TRBV15 and TRBJ1-4; D call uncertain. Germline V gene data show CDR1 as LNHNV and CDR2 as YYDKDF (reference sequence). Trimming took 0 bases from V and 8 from J, leaving 16 bases between them. The CDR3 contains 16 residues. The chain's CDR3 is CATSRDRAGKGEKLFF. In nucleotides, the CDR3 is TGTGCCACCAGCAGAGATAGGGCGGGGAAAGGGGAAAAACTGTTTTTT.

The chain combines TRBV9 with TRBJ2-3; TRBD2 aligns across 12 bases. Trimming at V came to 1 base and at J to 4 bases, leaving 7 bases not matched to a gene. The germline V gene encodes CDR1 SGDLS and CDR2 YYNGEE. The length of the CDR3 is 17 residues. Written as DNA, the CDR3 is TGTGCCAGCAGCGTAACCGATACTAGCGGGGGGTCAGATACGCAGTATTTT. It is translated as CASSVTDTSGGSDTQYF.

The chain links TRBV20-1 to TRBJ2-1, with 9 positions matching TRBD2. The germline CDR1 and CDR2 sequences are DFQATT and SNEGSKA (reference sequence). After removal of 0 bases from V and 1 base from J, the junction contained 7 bases not matched to a gene. This CDR3 comprises 17 residues. CDR3 DNA sequence: TGCAGTGCTAGAGATCGGTCTAGCGGGGAGTCCTACAATGAGCAGTTCTTC. Its protein is CSARDRSSGESYNEQFF.

The chain couples TRBV5-6 to TRBJ2-1; D ambiguous. The CDR3 contains 12 residues. Germline V gene data show CDR1 as SGHDT and CDR2 as YYEEEE. The V end lost 2 bases, the J end lost 9 bases, and 9 bases lay between the germline ends. The CDR3: CASSFSLPEQFF. CDR3 sequence (DNA): TGTGCCAGCAGCTTCTCCCTCCCTGAGCAGTTCTTC.

The CDR3 region has the DNA TGCGCCAGCAGCTTGGGAGATACAGGGGGCGGGGCATCCTACAATGAGCAGTTCTTC. Amino acid sequence: CASSLGDTGGGASYNEQFF. J is TRBJ2-1 and V is TRBV5-1, with 9 bases matching TRBD1. The V segment lost 0 bases and the J segment 1 base; nucleotides outside the gene matches: 11. There are 19 residues in the CDR3. The germline V gene encodes CDR1 SGHRS and CDR2 YFSETQ.

This clonotype has only a few counts. V and J are TRBV7-9 and TRBJ1-4; D perhaps matches TRBD1 (6 bases). Trimming took 5 bases from V and 6 from J, leaving 16 bases between them. This CDR3 spans 15 amino acids. From germline, CDR1 is SEHNR and CDR2 FQNEAQ (reference sequence). This CDR3 is CASSNPRDTDEKLFF. DNA for the CDR3: TGTGCCAGCAGCAACCCCCGGGACACAGATGAAAAACTGTTTTTT.

The chain has TRBV6-5 and TRBJ2-3; 10 bases are a match to TRBD2. There are 16 residues in the CDR3. Looked up from germline, CDR1 is MNHEY and CDR2 is SVGAGI. V shed 6 bases, J shed 1 base, and the junction held 7 bases outside the gene matches. As DNA, the CDR3 is TGTGCCAGCAGCCGCGGACTAGCGGAGGGCACAGATACGCAGTATTTT. Protein: CASSRGLAEGTDTQYF.

This chain connects TRBV20-1 to TRBJ2-5; weak D call: TRBD1 (5 bases). From germline, CDR1 is DFQATT and CDR2 SNEGSKA (reference sequence). Trimming pared 5 bases from V and 1 base from J, leaving 17 bases between. The CDR3 has 15 residues. The CDR3 spells CSALLDAGIQETQYF. In nucleotides, the CDR3 is TGCAGTGCTTTGTTAGACGCAGGGATCCAAGAGACCCAGTACTTC.

The CDR3 loop reads CASSLGPAPTDTQYF. CDR3 sequence (DNA): TGCGCCAGCAGCTTGGGACCGGCTCCCACAGATACGCAGTATTTT. This chain joins TRBV5-1 and TRBJ2-3; D not resolved. The CDR3 totals 15 residues. V was trimmed by 0 bases and J by 2 bases, leaving 10 bases between them. The germline gives CDR1 SGHRS, CDR2 YFSETQ.

CDR3 sequence: CAWSAGAYEQYF. CDR3 bases: TGTGCCTGGAGTGCAGGGGCCTACGAGCAGTACTTC. The chain uses TRBV30 and TRBJ2-4, with D perhaps matching TRBD1 (6 bases). The end of the DNA fits TRBJ2-7 better, so the J call may be wrong. CDR3 length equals 12 residues. Germline V lookup: CDR1 GTSNPN, CDR2 SVGIG (reference sequence).

The genes are TRBV10-3 and TRBJ1-4; possible D gene TRBD1, 5 bases. The CDR3 extends over 16 amino acids. The V gene's germline CDR1 is ENHRY and CDR2 SYGVKD. Deletions cut 5 bases from V and 1 base from J, with 14 bases between. CDR3 region: CAISQRQGGTNEKLFF. The CDR3 DNA reads as TGTGCCATCAGTCAGAGGCAGGGAGGAACTAATGAAAAACTGTTTTTT.

The gene calls are TRBV20-1 and TRBJ2-2; the D gene is possibly TRBD1 (6 bases). The CDR3 spans 13 residues. The ends were cut back, 5 bases at V and 1 base at J, with 8 bases in the middle. Per germline, CDR1 DFQATT and CDR2 SNEGSKA (reference sequence). CDR3 residues: CSAETGNTGELFF. CDR3 bases: TGCAGTGCTGAGACAGGGAACACCGGGGAGCTGTTTTTT.